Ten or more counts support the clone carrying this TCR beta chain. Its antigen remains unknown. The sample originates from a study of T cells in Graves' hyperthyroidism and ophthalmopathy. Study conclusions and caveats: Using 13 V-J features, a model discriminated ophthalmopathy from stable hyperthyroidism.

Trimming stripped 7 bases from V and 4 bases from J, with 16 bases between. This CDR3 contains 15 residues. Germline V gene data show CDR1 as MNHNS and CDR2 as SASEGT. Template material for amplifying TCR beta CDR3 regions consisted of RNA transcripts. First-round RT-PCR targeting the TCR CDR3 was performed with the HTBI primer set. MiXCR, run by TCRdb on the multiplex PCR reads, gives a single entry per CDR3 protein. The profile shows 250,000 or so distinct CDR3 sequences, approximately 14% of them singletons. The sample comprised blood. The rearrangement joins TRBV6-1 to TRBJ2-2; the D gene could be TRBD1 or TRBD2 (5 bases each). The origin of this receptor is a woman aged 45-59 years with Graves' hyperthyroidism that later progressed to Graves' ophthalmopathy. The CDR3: CASKVKGAGTGELFF. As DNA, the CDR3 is TGTGCCAGCAAGGTGAAAGGGGCGGGCACCGGGGAGCTGTTTTTT.